The entry below describes one TCR beta chain. This sample is drawn from a study of technical replicates of blood from several donors. Germline trimming cut 1 base from V and 10 bases from J; bases unmatched to any gene: 6. The CDR3 spans 12 residues. CDR1 is GTSNPN and CDR2 is SVGIG in the germline V gene (reference sequence). Assay: immunoSEQ multiplex PCR; the TCRdb copy retains only in-frame clones and omits some. The data show about 93,000 clones, 95% seen once. The sequenced material came from T cells isolated from PBMCs. The J gene is TRBJ1-1, the V gene TRBV30; 7 nucleotides line up with TRBD1. This receptor was obtained from a human donor in good health. The CDR3 DNA sequence: TGTGCCTGGAGTGAGGGGGCGGGAGGAGCTTTCTTT. This encodes CAWSEGAGGAFF.